This T cell receptor beta chain was captured in a study of OX40 agonist ivuxolimab in advanced cancers. Study overall: In this cohort, patients received ivuxolimab, an agonistic anti-OX40 (CD134) antibody. Recorded diagnoses for dose-escalation patients were hepatocellular carcinoma, melanoma, renal cell or head and neck cancer. Broader study findings: On average, CD8+ T cells had more expanded clones than CD4+. At 0.1-3.0 mg/kg, partial responders had clonal expansion among the lowest observed.

In regard to this clone: Its specificity is not known.

Trimming pared 7 bases from V and 0 bases from J, leaving 12 bases between. The CDR3 length is 15 residues. CDR1 and CDR2 (germline): SEHNR, FQNEAQ (reference sequence). Repertoires were generated with immunoSEQ multiplex PCR, while TCRdb's copy carries only in-frame clones and drops some. The sample lists about 54,000 clones; 80% to 90% were seen once. The source material was CD4+ or CD8+ T cells sorted from blood, sampled in a trial of the OX40 agonist ivuxolimab. The V call is TRBV7-9, the J call TRBJ2-2, with no clear D. This TCR was sampled from an adult with an advanced solid tumor such as melanoma, head and neck, liver or kidney cancer. CDR3 sequence reads: CASTVGPANTGELFF. CDR3 DNA: TGTGCCAGCACCGTCGGCCCCGCGAACACCGGGGAGCTGTTTTTT.